The 19 T cell receptor beta chains given below trace back to one sample, sequenced in a study of T cell responses to AZD1222 COVID-19 vaccine. Assay used: immunoSEQ multiplex PCR; TCRdb lists only in-frame clones, some missing. The top ten clones hold 7% to 10% of a sample with 110,000 or so clones, approximately 90% of them seen once. Sequenced material: peripheral blood, taken on day 0 of AZD1222 vaccination. These receptors were collected from an adult in good health.

The chain recombines TRBV10-1 with TRBJ2-7; tentative D call: TRBD1 (5 bases). The CDR3 spans 15 residues. From germline, CDR1 is WNHNN and CDR2 SYGVQD (reference sequence). V shed 0 bases and J shed 1 base, with 10 bases lying between them. The CDR3 region has the DNA TGCGCCAGCAGTGAGTCGGATGCAGGGTCCTACGAGCAGTACTTC. It codes for CASSESDAGSYEQYF.

V gene TRBV3-1 (or the pseudogene TRBV3-2) combines with J gene TRBJ2-7; 7 nucleotides align to TRBD1. Per germline, CDR1 LGHDT and CDR2 YNNKEL (reference sequence). The CDR3 has 15 residues. Trimming at V came to 5 bases and at J to 1 base, leaving 8 bases not matched to a gene. The CDR3 bases are TGTGCCAGCAGCAGGGACAGACTCAAATCCTACGAGCAGTACTTC. It yields the protein CASSRDRLKSYEQYF.

This clone has only one observation. The chain joins TRBV18 to TRBJ1-2; 11 nucleotides align to TRBD1. This CDR3 is 13 amino acids long. V lost 7 bases to trimming and J lost 7 bases; unmatched junction nucleotides: 5. From germline, CDR1 is KGHSH and CDR2 LQKENI. CDR3 bases: TGTGCCAGCTTCACCGGGACAGGGGGTGGCTACACCTTC. This sequence encodes CASFTGTGGGYTF.

This sequence joins TRBV12-3 or TRBV12-4 and TRBJ2-7; perhaps D is TRBD1 or TRBD2 (5 bases each). V was shortened by 6 bases and J by 5 bases, with 14 bases between the two germline ends. This CDR3 spans 13 amino acids. The CDR3 sequence is CASSSMVGHEQYF. CDR3 nucleotide sequence: TGTGCCAGCAGCTCGATGGTGGGACACGAGCAGTACTTC.

The chain has TRBV2 and TRBJ1-5, with a weak D call TRBD1 (5 bases). Trimming pared 8 bases from V and 0 bases from J, leaving 17 bases between. CDR3 size: 16 residues. Germline CDR1 SNHLY, CDR2 FYNNEI. The CDR3 here is CASVKDIGYSNQPQHF. The DNA for the CDR3 is TGTGCCAGCGTAAAGGACATAGGTTATAGCAATCAGCCCCAGCATTTT.

The chain is built from TRBV18 and TRBJ2-1; TRBD1 is a possible D gene (7 bases). The V gene lost 3 bases and the J gene lost 0 bases, with 12 bases spanning the gap. The CDR3 is made up of 16 amino acids. Germline V lookup: CDR1 KGHSH, CDR2 LQKENI. The CDR3 sequence: CASSPAGQSSYNEQFF. Written as DNA, the CDR3 is TGTGCCAGCTCACCTGCGGGACAGAGCTCCTACAATGAGCAGTTCTTC.

This chain joins TRBV2 and TRBJ2-2; 7 nucleotides line up with TRBD1. The CDR3 extends over 14 amino acids. Germline V lookup: CDR1 SNHLY, CDR2 FYNNEI. J gave up 2 bases and V 6 bases, and 3 bases lay outside the gene matches. The CDR3 loop is CASRRQGNTGELFF. The CDR3 DNA reads TGTGCCAGCAGGCGACAGGGAAACACCGGGGAGCTGTTTTTT.

The chain employs TRBV13 and TRBJ2-1, with TRBD2 identical over 11 bases. The CDR3 covers 18 residues. CDR1 PRHDT and CDR2 FYEKMQ come from the germline V gene (reference sequence). V shed 5 bases and J 8 bases; nucleotides not matched to a gene: 17. CDR3: CASSLQPPLAGGIDEQFF. CDR3 coding DNA: TGTGCCAGCAGCCTCCAGCCCCCTTTAGCGGGAGGGATCGATGAGCAGTTCTTC.

This clone was recorded only once. The rearrangement uses TRBV9 and TRBJ1-6, with 8 positions matching TRBD1. This CDR3 region has 16 residues. Germline CDR1 is SGDLS and CDR2 is YYNGEE. The ends lost 0 bases at V and 5 bases at J; junction bases unmatched: 4. The DNA for the CDR3 is TGTGCCAGCAGCGTAGGAGGACAGGGTCATAATTCACCCCTCCACTTT. Translated: CASSVGGQGHNSPLHF.

The rearrangement uses TRBV18 and TRBJ2-7, with D maybe TRBD2 (6 bases). Germline lookup yields CDR1 KGHSH and CDR2 LQKENI. CDR3 length: 13 residues. V shed 6 bases and J shed 0 bases, with 9 bases lying between them. In nucleotides, the CDR3 is TGTGCCAGCTCGGCGGGACGCTCCTACGAGCAGTACTTC. Its protein product is CASSAGRSYEQYF.

This chain links TRBV27 with TRBJ2-1; D not certain. The CDR3 is 13 amino acids. Per germline, CDR1 MNHEY and CDR2 SMNVEV (reference sequence). V lost 1 base, J lost 7 bases, and 8 bases lay in between. The DNA for the CDR3 is TGTGCCAGCAGTTTATTATCCCGGAATGAGCAGTTCTTC. This gives the protein CASSLLSRNEQFF.

This clone was picked up one time. CDR3: CASRLAPNRSGSMHEQYF. The CDR3 DNA is TGTGCAAGTCGCTTAGCGCCAAATCGTAGCGGGAGTATGCATGAGCAGTACTTC. The chain couples TRBV12-2 to TRBJ2-7; the D call in the table, TRBD2, was not verified against the DNA. TRBV12-2 is designated a pseudogene. This CDR3 has 18 residues.

The genes are TRBV19 and TRBJ1-5, with D maybe TRBD1 (6 bases). The CDR3 covers 15 residues. The V gene's germline CDR1 is LNHDA and CDR2 SQIVND (reference sequence). Between the trimmed V and J ends, which lost 9 bases and 4 bases, there was a span of 19 bases. In DNA, the CDR3 is TGTGCCAGCTCGGTACAGGGTTCGGTAAATCAGCCCCAGCATTTT. Encoded protein: CASSVQGSVNQPQHF.

The chain recombines TRBV7-2 with TRBJ2-1, with D perhaps TRBD2 (6 bases). Germline V CDR1 and CDR2: SGHTA, FQGNSA. The CDR3 consists of 15 residues. Trimming pared 4 bases from V and 3 bases from J, leaving 13 bases between. CDR3 region: CASSSEGRGYNEQFF. In nucleotides, the CDR3 is TGTGCCAGCAGCTCGGAGGGGCGAGGCTACAATGAGCAGTTCTTC.

CDR3 bases: TGTGCCAGCAGCCTGGCAGGGTCGGGTCAGCCCCAGCATTTT. Translation: CASSLAGSGQPQHF. This sequence joins TRBV7-9 and TRBJ1-5, with a weak D call TRBD1 (5 bases). This CDR3 is 14 amino acids long. Trimming pared 5 bases from V and 6 bases from J, leaving 14 bases between. Germline-derived CDR1 and CDR2 are SEHNR and FQNEAQ (reference sequence). The variable domain in full, with the rest retrieved from reference TRBV7-9 and TRBJ1-5, is DTGVSQNPRHKITKRGQNVTFRCDPISEHNRLYWYRQTLGQGPEFLTYFQNEAQLEKSRLLSDRFSAERPKGSFSTLEIQRTEQGDSAMYLCASSLAGSGQPQHFGDGTRLSIL.

This sequence joins TRBV7-9 and TRBJ1-1; 10 nucleotides align to TRBD1. J was trimmed by 0 bases and V by 6 bases; bases with no gene match: 4. Per the germline V gene, CDR1 is SEHNR and CDR2 is FQNEAQ (reference sequence). The CDR3 runs to 15 residues. CDR3 coding DNA: TGTGCCAGCAGGCCAGACAGGGGGCTGAACACTGAAGCTTTCTTT. Encoded protein: CASRPDRGLNTEAFF.

The chain has TRBV12-3 or TRBV12-4 and TRBJ1-1; a possible D gene is TRBD1 (6 bases). CDR3 size: 13 residues. Trimming removed 3 bases at V and 4 bases at J, with 9 bases between. CDR3 sequence (DNA): TGTGCCAGCAGTTTCACAGGGTCCACTGAAGCTTTCTTT. It is translated as CASSFTGSTEAFF.

V is TRBV18 and J is TRBJ2-2; 9 nucleotides match TRBD1. Germline assignment: CDR1 KGHSH and CDR2 LQKENI. V was clipped by 3 bases and J by 4 bases; unmatched bases: 3. The CDR3 covers 15 residues. The CDR3 is CASSPLQGATGELFF. The CDR3 DNA reads as TGTGCCAGCTCACCCCTACAGGGGGCCACCGGGGAGCTGTTTTTT.

CDR3: CASLEGDGSYNEQFF. The DNA of the CDR3 is TGTGCCAGCCTGGAGGGAGACGGCTCCTACAATGAGCAGTTCTTC. The rearrangement joins TRBV2 to TRBJ2-1; TRBD2 might be the D (6 bases). The CDR3 spans 15 residues. V was pared by 8 bases and J by 0 bases, with 14 bases between. Germline-derived CDR1 and CDR2 are SNHLY and FYNNEI.